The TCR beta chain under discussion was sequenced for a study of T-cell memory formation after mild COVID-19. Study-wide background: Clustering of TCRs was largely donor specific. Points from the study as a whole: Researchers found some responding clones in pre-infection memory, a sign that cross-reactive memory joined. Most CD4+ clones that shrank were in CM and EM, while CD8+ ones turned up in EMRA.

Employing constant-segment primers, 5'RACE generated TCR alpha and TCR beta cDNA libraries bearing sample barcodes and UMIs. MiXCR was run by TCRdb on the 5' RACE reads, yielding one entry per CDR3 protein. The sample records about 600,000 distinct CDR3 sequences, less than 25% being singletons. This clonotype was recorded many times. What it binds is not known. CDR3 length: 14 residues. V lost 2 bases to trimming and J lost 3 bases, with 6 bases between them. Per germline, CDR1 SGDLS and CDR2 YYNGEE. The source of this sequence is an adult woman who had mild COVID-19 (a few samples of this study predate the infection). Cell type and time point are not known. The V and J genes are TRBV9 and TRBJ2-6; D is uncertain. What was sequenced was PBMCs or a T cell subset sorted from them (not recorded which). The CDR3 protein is CASSVRLGANVLTF. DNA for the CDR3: TGTGCCAGCAGCGTCAGGCTTGGGGCCAACGTCCTGACTTTC.